This T cell receptor beta chain was recovered during a study of blood T cell repertoires in COVID-19. This CDR3 comprises 13 residues. V shed 7 bases and J shed 10 bases, with 16 bases lying between them. Per germline, CDR1 SNHLY and CDR2 FYNNEI. This clone was picked up one time. Sequencing was performed with immunoSEQ multiplex PCR; in TCRdb, only in-frame clones are kept and a portion is missing. The sample contains some 190,000 clones, 85% to 90% of which appear only once. The cohort comprised adults aged 18 to 89 years residing in about two dozen US areas. This clonotype originated in a woman aged 40 to 50 with acute COVID-19. Sequencing was performed on PBMCs or T cells enriched from blood (not recorded which). The rearrangement uses TRBV2 and TRBJ1-4, with D possibly TRBD1 on 6 matching bases. This CDR3 reads CASNPQGRGKLFF. In DNA, the CDR3 is TGTGCCAGCAATCCCCAGGGCAGGGGAAAACTGTTTTTT.